Shown below are 32 T cell receptor beta chains from a single sample sequenced in a study of Graves' ophthalmopathy and Graves' hyperthyroidism. The authors amplified TCR beta CDR3 regions from RNA transcripts. HTBI primers served in a first-round RT-PCR, which a second-round multiplex PCR followed. MiXCR, applied by TCRdb to the multiplex PCR reads, yields one record per CDR3 protein. The table includes more than 300,000 distinct CDR3 sequences, roughly 14% detected once. Sequencing was performed on peripheral blood. Receptors were obtained from a woman younger than 35 with stable Graves' hyperthyroidism.

The chain links TRBV30 to TRBJ1-1, with D hard to call. Germline V lookup: CDR1 GTSNPN, CDR2 SVGIG (reference sequence). This CDR3 has 11 amino acids. Trimming cost V 1 base and J 7 bases, with 7 bases left between them. The CDR3 reads CAWSGDIEAFF. The CDR3 DNA reads TGTGCCTGGAGTGGAGATATTGAAGCTTTCTTT.

The J gene is TRBJ2-7, the V gene TRBV10-3; 9 bases align to TRBD1. This CDR3 is 14 amino acids long. The germline V gene has CDR1 ENHRY and CDR2 SYGVKD. V dropped 6 bases and J dropped 3; count of bases not matched to a gene: 6. The CDR3 sequence: CAIRSGQGIYEQYF. CDR3 sequence (DNA): TGTGCCATCAGATCGGGACAGGGCATCTACGAGCAGTACTTC.

This clonotype was observed at least ten times. The rearrangement links TRBV7-2 to TRBJ1-2, with TRBD1 matching over 7 bases. The CDR3 extends over 14 amino acids. Trimming at V came to 5 bases and at J to 9 bases, leaving 12 bases not matched to a gene. From germline, CDR1 is SGHTA and CDR2 FQGNSA. CDR3 in amino acids: CASSPDRRGNSYTF. In DNA form, the CDR3 reads TGTGCCAGCAGCCCTGATCGCAGGGGGAATAGCTACACCTTC.

This clonotype was recorded at least ten times. The rearrangement joins TRBV12-3 or TRBV12-4 to TRBJ2-7; 12 positions agree with TRBD1. The CDR3 covers 15 residues. V trimming: 2 bases; J trimming: 5 bases; junction bases outside the gene matches: 4. The CDR3 DNA follows: TGTGCCAGCAGTTTATGGGACAGGGGGCTCAACGAGCAGTACTTC. This encodes CASSLWDRGLNEQYF.

This clonotype was picked up many times. The chain uses TRBV27 and TRBJ1-1, with no clear D. The V gene lost 3 bases and the J gene lost 10 bases, with 15 bases spanning the gap. Per germline, CDR1 MNHEY and CDR2 SMNVEV (reference sequence). The CDR3 runs to 13 residues. The CDR3 DNA is TGTGCCAGCAGTTTTAAGCAGAGCACAAGAGCTTTCTTT. Residues: CASSFKQSTRAFF.

This clonotype was seen more than once but under ten times. The genes are TRBV24-1 and TRBJ2-7; D is unresolved. Trimming pared 4 bases from V and 2 bases from J, leaving 11 bases between. The CDR3 is 14 residues long. Germline assignment: CDR1 KGHDR and CDR2 SFDVKD. CDR3 DNA: TGTGCCACCAGTGAAGCGACCCTGCCCTACGAGCAGTACTTC. Its protein product is CATSEATLPYEQYF.

The table lists this clonotype with many counts. The chain has TRBV12-3 or TRBV12-4 and TRBJ2-5; the D gene is possibly TRBD2 (5 bases). The CDR3 has 13 amino acids. The V gene lost 4 bases and the J gene lost 0 bases, with 6 bases spanning the gap. DNA for the CDR3: TGTGCCAGCAGTTCCGGGAACCAAGAGACCCAGTACTTC. Residues: CASSSGNQETQYF.

This clonotype showed up many times. V gene TRBV2 combines with J gene TRBJ1-1; no clear D gene. The CDR3 runs to 13 residues. Looked up from germline, CDR1 is SNHLY and CDR2 is FYNNEI. With 7 bases removed from V and 1 base from J, the gap between germline ends came to 10 bases. Here the CDR3 DNA reads TGTGCCAGCATCACCAGGCAGAACACTGAAGCTTTCTTT. Its protein is CASITRQNTEAFF.

CDR3 sequence (DNA): TGTGCCAGCAGCTCCCTAAGGGGAGGAAAGACCCAGTACTTC. Protein: CASSSLRGGKTQYF. The chain is built from TRBV13 and TRBJ2-5, with a possible D match to TRBD2 (6 bases). This CDR3 is 14 amino acids long. Germline V gene data show CDR1 as PRHDT and CDR2 as FYEKMQ (reference sequence). Trimming removed 4 bases at V and 6 bases at J, with 15 bases between.

The chain employs TRBV28 and TRBJ1-2; no reliable D call. CDR3 length: 13 residues. Germline V gene data show CDR1 as MDHEN and CDR2 as SYDVKM. The V and J ends lost 1 base and 7 bases respectively, with 10 bases between them. The CDR3 DNA is TGTGCCAGCAGTTTATCGGCAGTTGGTGGCTACACCTTC. It codes for CASSLSAVGGYTF.

This clonotype came up many times. The CDR3 is CASSLLRGDTEAFF. CDR3 nucleotides: TGTGCCAGCAGCTTATTGCGTGGGGACACTGAAGCTTTCTTT. The chain is built from TRBV11-2 and TRBJ1-1; D gene unclear. Germline V gives CDR1 SGHAT, CDR2 FQNNGV. CDR3 length: 14 residues. With 2 bases removed from V and 3 bases from J, the gap between germline ends came to 10 bases.

This clonotype was observed many times. J is TRBJ1-1 and V is TRBV25-1; D not resolved. The germline CDR1 and CDR2 sequences are MGHDK and SYGVNS. V lost 4 bases to trimming and J lost 0 bases, with 9 bases between them. The CDR3 contains 14 residues. CDR3: CASSGTPLNTEAFF. The CDR3 DNA reads TGTGCCAGCAGTGGCACCCCCTTGAACACTGAAGCTTTCTTT. Combining the CDR3 with reference TRBV25-1 and TRBJ1-1 gives the whole variable domain EADIYQTPRYLVIGTGKKITLECSQTMGHDKMYWYQQDPGMELHLIHYSYGVNSTEKGDLSSESTVSRIRTEHFPLTLESARPSHTSQYLCASSGTPLNTEAFFGQGTRLTVV.

The V gene is TRBV28, the J gene TRBJ1-1; D is undetermined. Trimming left V 6 bases short and J 0 bases short, with 20 bases between. This CDR3 is built from 17 residues. CDR1 is MDHEN and CDR2 is SYDVKM in the germline V gene. CDR3 in amino acids: CASSHSRSRTMNTEAFF. The CDR3 DNA sequence: TGTGCCAGCAGCCACAGCCGAAGCAGGACCATGAACACTGAAGCTTTCTTT.

As to this clonotype: The junction does not match germline at one end; this may be a read error. The chain is built from TRBV5-1 and TRBJ1-3; D is possibly TRBD1 (5 bases). Looked up from germline, CDR1 is SGHRS and CDR2 is YFSETQ. This CDR3 region has 15 residues. Here the CDR3 DNA reads TGCGCCAGCAGCTTGGCGGACATCTCTGGAAACACTATATATTTT. Translated, it gives CASSLADISGNTIYF.

The rearrangement uses TRBV6-2 or TRBV6-3 and TRBJ2-7; D might be TRBD1 or TRBD2, each matching 5 bases. This CDR3 contains 14 residues. CDR1 MNHEY and CDR2 SVGEGT come from the germline V gene. The V gene lost 4 bases and the J gene lost 2 bases, with 12 bases spanning the gap. CDR3 DNA sequence: TGTGCCAGCAGTTCCTTGGGACGGACCTACGAGCAGTACTTC. Its translation: CASSSLGRTYEQYF.

This clonotype occurred many times. The chain links TRBV28 to TRBJ1-1; D call uncertain. Trimming removed 10 bases at V and 3 bases at J, with 21 bases between. The CDR3 extends over 15 amino acids. Germline values: CDR1 MDHEN, CDR2 SYDVKM. Here the CDR3 reads CATVDRRRWYTEAFF. In nucleotides, the CDR3 is TGTGCCACCGTGGATCGAAGGCGTTGGTACACTGAAGCTTTCTTT. Together with reference TRBV28 and TRBJ1-1, the CDR3 gives the full variable domain: DVKVTQSSRYLVKRTGEKVFLECVQDMDHENMFWYRQDPGLGLRLIYFSYDVKMKEKGDIPEGYSVSREKKERFSLILESASTNQTSMYLCATVDRRRWYTEAFFGQGTRLTVV.

This clonotype showed up many times. The V call is TRBV2, the J call TRBJ1-5; D call uncertain. V was trimmed by 8 bases and J by 0 bases, leaving 5 bases between them. This CDR3 is built from 12 residues. Germline V gene data show CDR1 as SNHLY and CDR2 as FYNNEI. The DNA for the CDR3 is TGTGCCAGCCGAACTAGCAATCAGCCCCAGCATTTT. Amino acids: CASRTSNQPQHF.

Many counts were recorded for this clonotype. The chain combines TRBV6-5 with TRBJ2-7; D is tentatively TRBD1 or TRBD2 (5 bases each). V dropped 6 bases and J dropped 5 bases, with 14 bases sitting between them. Germline-derived CDR1 and CDR2 are MNHEY and SVGAGI. The CDR3 has 13 residues. The CDR3 DNA reads TGTGCCAGCAGGGGGGTTAGTGTGGACGAGCAGTACTTC. This gives the protein CASRGVSVDEQYF.

The table lists this clonotype with many counts. V and J are TRBV4-2 and TRBJ1-1; 9 nucleotides match TRBD1. The V segment lost 3 bases and the J segment 3 bases; nucleotides outside the gene matches: 2. This CDR3 has 14 amino acids. CDR1 and CDR2 from the germline V gene are LGHNA and YNFKEQ. The CDR3 nucleotides read TGTGCCAGCAGCCAGACAGGGGGGGACACTGAAGCTTTCTTT. Translation: CASSQTGGDTEAFF.

This clonotype came up once. The final CDR3 position lacks the conserved phenylalanine or tryptophan, pointing to a likely read error. The V gene is TRBV7-6, the J gene TRBJ1-2; the D gene is possibly TRBD1 (5 bases). Looked up from germline, CDR1 is SGHVS and CDR2 is FNYEAQ. V was cut by 0 bases and J by 4 bases, with 12 bases left in between. The CDR3 consists of 15 residues. CDR3 region: CASSLAAGGVYGYTL. The CDR3 nucleotides are TGTGCCAGCAGCTTAGCGGCGGGGGGAGTCTATGGCTACACCCTC.

The chain links TRBV28 to TRBJ1-1; 7 positions agree with TRBD1. CDR3 length: 13 amino acids. The V segment lost 7 bases and the J segment 8 bases; nucleotides outside the gene matches: 10. Per the germline V gene, CDR1 is MDHEN and CDR2 is SYDVKM. CDR3: CASTTGAFREAFF. For the CDR3, the DNA is TGTGCCAGCACAACAGGGGCGTTCAGAGAAGCTTTCTTT.

In this sample, this clonotype turned up many times. This chain joins TRBV7-2 and TRBJ2-7; D possibly corresponds to TRBD1 (5 bases). The CDR3 covers 15 residues. V was clipped by 2 bases and J by 5 bases, with 16 bases between them. Germline CDR1 reads SGHTA; CDR2 reads FQGNSA. DNA for the CDR3: TGTGCCAGCAGCTTAAACCCAGTCAGGGTCAACGAGCAGTACTTC. Protein product: CASSLNPVRVNEQYF.

The chain employs TRBV10-3 and TRBJ2-4, with D uncertain. This CDR3 has 13 amino acids. Germline lookup yields CDR1 ENHRY and CDR2 SYGVKD. V dropped 3 bases and J dropped 0 bases, with 3 bases sitting between them. CDR3 loop: CAISDLAKNIQYF. CDR3 coding DNA: TGTGCCATCAGTGACTTAGCCAAAAACATTCAGTACTTC.

This clonotype was observed many times. The chain links TRBV7-9 to TRBJ1-1; D unclear. CDR1 and CDR2 from the germline V gene are SEHNR and FQNEAQ (reference sequence). The CDR3 runs to 14 residues. The V end lost 3 bases, the J end lost 4 bases, and 12 bases lay between the germline ends. The CDR3 sequence: CASSLADLRTEAFF. The CDR3 DNA reads TGTGCCAGCAGCTTGGCCGATTTGCGCACTGAAGCTTTCTTT. Full variable domain (remainder filled in from reference TRBV7-9 and TRBJ1-1): DTGVSQNPRHKITKRGQNVTFRCDPISEHNRLYWYRQTLGQGPEFLTYFQNEAQLEKSRLLSDRFSAERPKGSFSTLEIQRTEQGDSAMYLCASSLADLRTEAFFGQGTRLTVV.

This clonotype came up many times. This chain uses TRBV11-1 with TRBJ2-2; perhaps TRBD1 as D (5 bases). V lost 2 bases to trimming and J lost 7 bases, with 14 bases between them. CDR3 size: 15 residues. In germline, CDR1 is SGHAT, CDR2 FQDESV (reference sequence). The CDR3 sequence is CASSLRTLGVGELFF. The CDR3 DNA sequence: TGTGCCAGCAGCTTAAGGACCCTAGGGGTCGGGGAGCTGTTTTTT. The entire variable domain, with the rest obtained from reference TRBV11-1 and TRBJ2-2, is as follows: EAEVAQSPRYKITEKSQAVAFWCDPISGHATLYWYRQILGQGPELLVQFQDESVVDDSQLPKDRFSAERLKGVDSTLKIQPAELGDSAMYLCASSLRTLGVGELFFGEGSRLTVL.

This clonotype was seen many times. In nucleotides, the CDR3 is TGCAGCGTTGAAGCTGCGGTCAGCGTGGCTTTCTTT. It encodes CSVEAAVSVAFF. This chain links TRBV29-1 with TRBJ1-1; D is uncertain. V shed 1 base and J shed 11 bases, with 14 bases lying between them. The germline V gene has CDR1 SQVTM and CDR2 ANQGSEA. The CDR3 sequence is 12 residues long. The whole variable domain, remainder taken from reference TRBV29-1 and TRBJ1-1, is SAVISQKPSRDICQRGTSLTIQCQVDSQVTMMFWYRQQPGQSLTLIATANQGSEATYESGFVIDKFPISRPNLTFSTLTVSNMSPEDSSIYLCSVEAAVSVAFFGQGTRLTVV.

This clonotype was detected ten times or more. A much larger clone differs from this one at a single base, so this may be a read error. This chain connects TRBV6-2 or TRBV6-3 to TRBJ2-7; D is possibly TRBD2 (5 bases). This CDR3 contains 13 residues. Germline lookup yields CDR1 MNHEY and CDR2 SVGEGT. V dropped 2 bases and J dropped 2 bases, with 7 bases sitting between them. The CDR3 coding sequence is TGTGCCAGCAGTTACGACGGGACCTACGAGCAGTACTTC. Its translation: CASSYDGTYEQYF.

This clonotype was detected many times. The chain has TRBV12-3 or TRBV12-4 and TRBJ2-5; 9 nucleotides align to TRBD2. This CDR3 has 14 residues. V lost 6 bases to trimming and J lost 9 bases; unmatched junction nucleotides: 11. The CDR3 region is CASSLLAGLGAQYF. The CDR3 DNA follows: TGTGCCAGCAGCCTACTAGCGGGTCTTGGGGCCCAGTACTTC.

This clonotype was found many times. The rearrangement joins TRBV6-5 to TRBJ2-5, with D possibly called TRBD1 or TRBD2 (5 bases each). V was pared by 7 bases and J by 10 bases, with 19 bases between. Germline V CDR1 and CDR2: MNHEY, SVGAGI. The CDR3 spans 13 residues. The DNA of the CDR3 is TGTGCCAGCACCTCTGGGGGTCGGAAGATCCAGTACTTC. Translated, it gives CASTSGGRKIQYF.

This clonotype appeared many times. The CDR3 nucleotides are TGTGCCAGCAGTTCTTCCCGGGACAGGGGTACTGAAGCTTTCTTT. This gives the protein CASSSSRDRGTEAFF. V usage is TRBV12-3 or TRBV12-4 and J usage is TRBJ1-1; 10 positions match TRBD1. V shed 4 bases and J 5 bases; nucleotides not matched to a gene: 7. The CDR3 runs 15 residues.

This clonotype was observed at least ten times. The V gene is TRBV12-3 or TRBV12-4, the J gene TRBJ2-5; no firm D call. The CDR3 spans 14 residues. V lost 1 base, J lost 4 bases, and 10 bases lay in between. This CDR3 reads CASSLDDGAETQYF. CDR3 in DNA: TGTGCCAGCAGTTTAGACGATGGAGCAGAGACCCAGTACTTC.

The table lists this clonotype with many counts. The V call is TRBV12-3 or TRBV12-4, the J call TRBJ1-2; possible D gene TRBD1, 5 bases. The V and J ends lost 9 bases and 7 bases respectively, with 12 bases between them. CDR3 size: 11 residues. CDR3 loop: CASKKGAGYTF. The CDR3 nucleotides read TGTGCCAGTAAAAAAGGGGCTGGCTACACCTTC.